A selection of T cell receptor beta chains follows, all from one sample in a study of T cell responses to AZD1222 COVID-19 vaccine. Produced via immunoSEQ multiplex PCR; TCRdb's table is partial and in-frame only. The data contain roughly 130,000 clones, 80% to 90% of them singletons. Sequenced material: peripheral blood, taken on day 0 of AZD1222 vaccination. All receptors come from an adult in good health. Each CDR3 is given without its conserved first and last residue. The size of a clone is reported for some rows only, either as once, few or many, or as a class for expanded clones.

j_call | v_call | clone_size | cdr3_aa
TRBJ1-2 | TRBV7-9 | NA | ASSPPTGTPRYGYT
TRBJ2-1 | TRBV7-2 | NA | ASSLVPQGASGEQF
TRBJ2-7 | TRBV6-5 | NA | ASSRDQFYEQY
TRBJ2-7 | TRBV6-5 | once | ASSSRGGEQY
TRBJ1-1 | TRBV12-3/TRBV12-4 | NA | ASSLQLSVEAF
TRBJ1-6 | TRBV12-3/TRBV12-4 | once | ATAGTRISPLH
TRBJ2-1 | TRBV19 | few | ASSITSGSGASQF
TRBJ1-5 | TRBV12-3/TRBV12-4 | NA | ASSSRLNQPQH
TRBJ2-1 | TRBV4-3 | NA | ASSQSGTSINNEQF
TRBJ1-4 | TRBV7-8 | few | ASSLNRGNEKLF
TRBJ1-1 | TRBV5-1 | NA | ASTKDPARTEAF
TRBJ1-4 | TRBV30 | once | AWSDGQGGEKLF
TRBJ2-1 | TRBV10-2 | NA | ASSDGGNNEQF
TRBJ1-4 | TRBV24-1 | few | ATSESGRDEKLF
TRBJ1-5 | TRBV7-2 | NA | ASSLERQGSGQPQH
TRBJ2-7 | TRBV2 | NA | ASSEGTGSIYEQY
TRBJ1-4 | TRBV2 | NA | ASRGDYNEKLF
TRBJ1-2 | TRBV6-1 | NA | ASSDSGPTYGYT
TRBJ2-5 | TRBV6-1 | NA | ASSEDWDSSVQETQY
TRBJ1-3 | TRBV11-2 | NA | ASSPRWGSGNTIY
TRBJ1-1 | TRBV7-2 | NA | ASTPFRGQGRWGTEAF
TRBJ2-1 | TRBV10-3 | NA | ATRRLAEHNEQF
TRBJ2-3 | TRBV30 | NA | AWSGLFSTDTQY
TRBJ2-5 | TRBV10-3 | NA | AISDNAELAGVRETQY
TRBJ1-5 | TRBV30 | NA | AWSNQIWPQH
TRBJ2-2 | TRBV19 | NA | ASSMRTSGTTGELF
TRBJ1-3 | TRBV3-1/TRBV3-2 | NA | ASSQGRGLFGNTIY
TRBJ1-3 | TRBV19 | NA | ASSIDPRGFSGNTIY
TRBJ2-7 | TRBV19 | NA | ASSLGNSYEQY
TRBJ2-5 | TRBV6-2/TRBV6-3 | NA | ASSEPPWRQVLQETQY
TRBJ1-2 | TRBV9 | NA | ASSVESRGRTGNYGYT
TRBJ1-1 | TRBV6-1 | NA | ASSEGTAEAF
TRBJ1-3 | TRBV13 | once | ASSHLRDTIY
TRBJ1-1 | TRBV27 | few | ASSHTWDTEAF
TRBJ1-4 | TRBV6-5 | NA | ASSYWGGNEKLF
TRBJ2-3 | TRBV24-1 | NA | ATSDLQGIGRTDTQY
TRBJ1-2 | TRBV28 | few | ASGTGVHGYT
TRBJ2-1 | TRBV19 | NA | ASKGQGSNEQF
TRBJ2-1 | TRBV9 | NA | ASSLKRGSATYNEQF
TRBJ1-5 | TRBV24-1 | once | ATSDLQEVKYQPQH
TRBJ2-7 | TRBV28 | NA | ASGADPYEQY
TRBJ2-1 | TRBV9 | NA | ASSVGLPHEQF
TRBJ1-3 | TRBV7-2 | NA | ASSLRRGSGNTIY
TRBJ2-7 | TRBV19 | NA | ASSIDQGAPYEQY
TRBJ2-7 | TRBV7-9 | NA | ASSPRYRLGVEQY
TRBJ2-1 | TRBV5-1 | NA | ASSPGLAGGPPNNEQF
TRBJ1-4 | TRBV3-1/TRBV3-2 | NA | ASSHDRSLNNEKLF
TRBJ1-1 | TRBV19 | NA | ASKSPLRDRQNTEAF
TRBJ2-5 | TRBV6-1 | NA | ASSEGRGIQETQY
TRBJ2-5 | TRBV5-1 | NA | ASSYDPVQGGVETQY
TRBJ2-3 | TRBV24-1 | once | ATSASGSTDTQY
TRBJ1-1 | TRBV28 | NA | ASSSLISEAF
TRBJ1-4 | TRBV7-8 | NA | ASSPLGPVGEKLF
TRBJ1-1 | TRBV6-4 | once | ASSDSTESTEAF
TRBJ1-5 | TRBV9 | once | ASSVGEDSNQPQH